The 4 T cell receptor beta chains in this list originate from one sample, sequenced in a study of PD-1 blockade in classical Hodgkin lymphoma. Every patient relapsed after autologous stem cell transplantation, and brentuximab vedotin exposure varied. Magnetic negative selection was used to purify CD8+ T cells from thawed PBMCs. Assay used: immunoSEQ multiplex PCR; TCRdb lists only in-frame clones, some missing. The sample holds a few thousand clones; 70% to 85% are singletons and the top ten take approximately 32%. The specimen comprised CD8+ T cells from blood, sampled at baseline. The receptors come from a human donor with classical Hodgkin lymphoma.

By sample share, this clone is large. The chain is built from TRBV27 and TRBJ2-7; possible D gene TRBD2, 5 bases. The CDR3 consists of 16 residues. Per the germline V gene, CDR1 is MNHEY and CDR2 is SMNVEV (reference sequence). Trimming shortened V by 6 bases and J by 2 bases, and 20 bases separated the two germline ends. CDR3 nucleotides: TGTGCCAGCAGCCCTTCCAGAGGGCTGGTCCCCTACGAGCAGTACTTC. Its translation: CASSPSRGLVPYEQYF.

This chain joins TRBV10-1 and TRBJ2-3; 7 nucleotides agree with TRBD1. The CDR3 runs to 16 residues. J gave up 1 base and V 3 bases, and 7 bases lay outside the gene matches. Germline V lookup: CDR1 WNHNN, CDR2 SYGVQD (reference sequence). DNA of the CDR3: TGCGCCAGCAGTGACAGACGACAGGGCGGCACAGATACGCAGTATTTT. Its protein product is CASSDRRQGGTDTQYF.

This clone is a singleton in its sample. V usage is TRBV6-6 and J usage is TRBJ1-4, with D unclear. The CDR3 is 14 amino acids. Per germline, CDR1 MNHNY and CDR2 SVGAGI (reference sequence). The ends were cut back, 2 bases at V and 7 bases at J, with 11 bases in the middle. The CDR3, as DNA: TGTGCCAGCAGTTACGTTAGGGTTGGTGAAAAACTGTTTTTT. Protein sequence: CASSYVRVGEKLFF.

The genes are TRBV7-9 and TRBJ1-1; 10 nucleotides agree with TRBD1. Germline V lookup: CDR1 SEHNR, CDR2 FQNEAQ (reference sequence). The J segment lost 7 bases and the V segment lost 3 bases, leaving 8 bases of the junction unmatched. CDR3 length equals 15 residues. CDR3 coding DNA: TGTGCCAGCAGCTTGGCCGGGGACAGGGGAATTGAAGCTTTCTTT. Translated, it gives CASSLAGDRGIEAFF.